The next 29 T cell receptor beta chains were all read from a single sample in a study of blood T cell repertoires in COVID-19. Repertoires were generated with immunoSEQ multiplex PCR, while TCRdb's copy carries only in-frame clones and drops some. The data hold 150,000 or so clones, with about four fifths observed a single time. The sequenced material came from PBMCs or T cells enriched from blood (not recorded which). These receptors were obtained from a man aged 50-59 years who had recovered from COVID-19.

This clone was counted a single time. The CDR3 sequence is CAWGGTSDYNEQFF. CDR3 nucleotides: TGTGCCTGGGGGGGGACTAGCGACTACAATGAGCAGTTCTTC. The chain links TRBV30 to TRBJ2-1, with 10 bases identical to TRBD2. The germline V gene encodes CDR1 GTSNPN and CDR2 SVGIG (reference sequence). There are 14 residues in the CDR3. The junction had 4 bases not matched to a gene; V was cut back by 5 bases and J by 3 bases.

The chain links TRBV7-9 to TRBJ2-3; TRBD2 matches at 9 bases. The CDR3 is made up of 17 amino acids. Trimming removed 7 bases from V and 3 bases from J; junction bases left unmatched: 14. Germline V CDR1 and CDR2: SEHNR, FQNEAQ (reference sequence). CDR3: CASTPVAASGKTDTQYF. In nucleotides, the CDR3 is TGTGCCAGCACCCCGGTGGCGGCTAGCGGGAAAACAGATACGCAGTATTTT.

The chain carries TRBV6-5 and TRBJ1-1, with D possibly being TRBD1 (5 bases). Germline lookup yields CDR1 MNHEY and CDR2 SVGAGI. V lost 4 bases and J 11 bases, leaving 17 bases between the germline ends. This CDR3 has 13 amino acids. Here the CDR3 reads CASSSDLRQMAFF. DNA of the CDR3: TGTGCCAGCAGTTCCGATCTTAGACAGATGGCTTTCTTT.

This sequence joins TRBV18 and TRBJ2-5; TRBD2 matches 11 bases. Germline V lookup: CDR1 KGHSH, CDR2 LQKENI. Losses at the gene ends were 0 bases for V and 4 bases for J; bases not matched to a gene: 4. CDR3 length: 16 residues. The CDR3 bases are TGTGCCAGCTCACCACCGGGACTAGCGGAGGGAGAGACCCAGTACTTC. It yields the protein CASSPPGLAEGETQYF.

The chain carries TRBV5-1 and TRBJ2-7; 8 bases map to TRBD2. CDR3 length: 17 amino acids. Germline lookup yields CDR1 SGHRS and CDR2 YFSETQ. V was clipped by 4 bases and J by 2 bases; unmatched bases: 14. This CDR3 reads CASSQETPGGVAYEQYF. CDR3 DNA sequence: TGCGCCAGCAGCCAGGAAACCCCGGGAGGGGTGGCCTACGAGCAGTACTTC.

V is TRBV15 and J is TRBJ1-4; D remains ambiguous. CDR1 LNHNV and CDR2 YYDKDF come from the germline V gene (reference sequence). Trimming stripped 8 bases from V and 0 bases from J, with 7 bases between. The CDR3 is 13 residues long. For the CDR3, the DNA is TGTGCCACCGGCCAGGCAACTAATGAAAAACTGTTTTTT. It yields the protein CATGQATNEKLFF.

The V gene is TRBV29-1, the J gene TRBJ2-3, with D perhaps TRBD2 (6 bases). Trimming left V 6 bases short and J 3 bases short, with 7 bases between. The CDR3 contains 11 residues. Per the germline V gene, CDR1 is SQVTM and CDR2 is ANQGSEA. CDR3 region: CSVGLTDTQYF. CDR3 nucleotide sequence: TGCAGCGTGGGACTTACAGATACGCAGTATTTT.

J is TRBJ2-2 and V is TRBV5-1; D perhaps matches TRBD2 (5 bases). Per the germline V gene, CDR1 is SGHRS and CDR2 is YFSETQ. Trimming stripped 0 bases from V and 8 bases from J, with 8 bases between. The length of the CDR3 is 13 residues. The CDR3 region has the DNA TGCGCCAGCAGCTTGGACGGGGTTGGGGAGCTGTTTTTT. Protein: CASSLDGVGELFF.

The chain recombines TRBV7-2 with TRBJ2-6; D unclear. CDR3 size: 12 residues. CDR1 is SGHTA and CDR2 is FQGNSA in the germline V gene. V lost 8 bases and J 0 bases, leaving 2 bases between the germline ends. CDR3 sequence (DNA): TGTGCCAGCCGCTCTGGGGCCAACGTCCTGACTTTC. It is translated as CASRSGANVLTF.

V usage is TRBV11-2 and J usage is TRBJ2-7; D is possibly TRBD1 (6 bases). This CDR3 has 19 amino acids. V dropped 4 bases and J dropped 1 base, with 26 bases sitting between them. Germline V CDR1 and CDR2: SGHAT, FQNNGV. The DNA of the CDR3 is TGTGCCAGCAGCTCCACTACCCCCCAACAGGGACCCTTTTCCTACGAGCAGTACTTC. Its protein is CASSSTTPQQGPFSYEQYF.

The gene calls are TRBV4-1 and TRBJ2-2; no firm D call. Germline assignment: CDR1 MGHRA and CDR2 YSYEKL. V was clipped by 5 bases and J by 4 bases, with 11 bases between them. This CDR3 region has 14 residues. This chain's CDR3 is CASSVRLATGELFF. CDR3 bases: TGCGCCAGCAGCGTCCGACTGGCCACCGGGGAGCTGTTTTTT.

The chain joins TRBV7-6 to TRBJ2-1; unclear D gene. The CDR3 extends over 12 amino acids. Germline assignment: CDR1 SGHVS and CDR2 FNYEAQ. V shed 6 bases and J shed 5 bases, with 8 bases lying between them. In nucleotides, the CDR3 is TGTGCCAGCAGGGGCCGTCACAATGAGCAGTTCTTC. It codes for CASRGRHNEQFF.

The chain carries TRBV5-1 and TRBJ2-7; 8 nucleotides agree with TRBD2. Per the germline V gene, CDR1 is SGHRS and CDR2 is YFSETQ. V lost 4 bases, J lost 2 bases, and 5 bases stayed unmatched. The CDR3 runs 14 residues. This CDR3 reads CASSGGGMTYEQYF. CDR3 bases: TGCGCCAGCAGCGGCGGGGGGATGACCTACGAGCAGTACTTC.

J is TRBJ1-2 and V is TRBV7-8; weak D call: TRBD1 (6 bases). Germline V gene data show CDR1 as SGHVS and CDR2 as FQNEAQ. This CDR3 is built from 14 residues. With 4 bases removed from V and 0 bases from J, the gap between germline ends came to 9 bases. The CDR3 DNA reads TGTGCCAGCAGCTCACAGGGTTCTAACTATGGCTACACCTTC. Amino acid sequence: CASSSQGSNYGYTF.

The chain recombines TRBV27 with TRBJ2-3; no clear D. The CDR3 has 13 residues. The V end lost 1 base, the J end lost 4 bases, and 6 bases lay between the germline ends. Germline V lookup: CDR1 MNHEY, CDR2 SMNVEV (reference sequence). The CDR3 region is CASSLFQADTQYF. The CDR3 DNA reads as TGTGCCAGCAGTTTATTCCAGGCAGATACGCAGTATTTT.

The V call is TRBV6-2 or TRBV6-3, the J call TRBJ2-3, with a tentative D call TRBD2 (6 bases). CDR1 and CDR2 from the germline V gene are MNHEY and SVGEGT. V lost 0 bases to trimming and J lost 1 base, with 8 bases between them. The CDR3 is made up of 15 amino acids. CDR3 DNA sequence: TGTGCCAGCAGTTACTCGGGCGGGGGCACAGATACGCAGTATTTT. Its translation is CASSYSGGGTDTQYF.

The chain joins TRBV7-2 to TRBJ1-5, with no clear D. There are 14 residues in the CDR3. V shed 1 base and J shed 5 bases, with 9 bases lying between them. Germline V lookup: CDR1 SGHTA, CDR2 FQGNSA. The CDR3 loop reads CASSLGGLYQPQHF. DNA for the CDR3: TGTGCCAGCAGCTTAGGTGGCCTCTATCAGCCCCAGCATTTT.

The chain carries TRBV11-2 and TRBJ1-6; maybe TRBD1 (6 bases). V was shortened by 5 bases and J by 8 bases, with 19 bases between the two germline ends. The CDR3 covers 16 residues. CDR1 and CDR2 from the germline V gene are SGHAT and FQNNGV. CDR3 DNA: TGTGCCAGCAGCACCCTTGACAGGCTATCAGATTCACCCCTCCACTTT. This sequence encodes CASSTLDRLSDSPLHF.

This chain links TRBV6-6 with TRBJ2-2; D ambiguous. The germline V gene has CDR1 MNHNY and CDR2 SVGAGI (reference sequence). Trimming took 2 bases from V and 6 from J, leaving 13 bases between them. There are 15 residues in the CDR3. The chain's CDR3 is CASSYVSYLAGELFF. The CDR3 nucleotides are TGTGCCAGCAGTTACGTTAGTTATCTCGCCGGGGAGCTGTTTTTT.

This chain uses TRBV11-3 with TRBJ2-2, with 7 positions matching TRBD2. The CDR3 totals 18 residues. The J segment lost 0 bases and the V segment lost 0 bases, leaving 7 bases of the junction unmatched. Germline V lookup: CDR1 SGHNT, CDR2 YENEEA. CDR3 sequence: CASSLDQGGSANTGELFF. CDR3 nucleotides: TGTGCCAGCAGCTTAGATCAGGGCGGGAGCGCGAACACCGGGGAGCTGTTTTTT.

This clone came up a few times. This chain uses TRBV5-1 with TRBJ1-6; D possibly corresponds to TRBD1 (5 bases). The CDR3 has 14 residues. Germline CDR1 SGHRS, CDR2 YFSETQ. V was cut by 6 bases and J by 5 bases, with 12 bases left in between. DNA for the CDR3: TGCGCCAGCAAGACAGATACAAATAATTCACCCCTCCACTTT. Translation gives CASKTDTNNSPLHF.

The genes are TRBV9 and TRBJ1-6; unclear D gene. V lost 1 base and J lost 8, with 10 bases in between. Per germline, CDR1 SGDLS and CDR2 YYNGEE. This CDR3 has 14 residues. The CDR3 DNA reads as TGTGCCAGCAGCGTAAAAGTACAAGATTCACCCCTCCACTTT. Encoded protein: CASSVKVQDSPLHF.

V usage is TRBV6-5 and J usage is TRBJ2-7; 11 positions agree with TRBD1. Germline V gives CDR1 MNHEY, CDR2 SVGAGI. With 5 bases clipped from V and 6 bases from J, the junction kept 9 bases outside the gene matches. CDR3 size: 15 residues. CDR3 region: CASSRVGQGGSEQYF. CDR3 coding DNA: TGTGCCAGCAGTCGTGTGGGACAGGGGGGATCCGAGCAGTACTTC.

The V and J genes are TRBV4-1 and TRBJ1-3; D may be TRBD1 (6 bases). The V end was cut by 1 base, the J end by 9 bases, with 16 bases between. The CDR3 extends over 15 amino acids. Germline CDR1 and CDR2: MGHRA and YSYEKL. The CDR3 coding sequence is TGCGCCAGCAGCCAAGTGGGGGGGGCCCGAGGCACCATATATTTT. Its protein product is CASSQVGGARGTIYF.

The chain couples TRBV5-1 to TRBJ1-1; D gene unclear. Per the germline V gene, CDR1 is SGHRS and CDR2 is YFSETQ. CDR3 length: 11 amino acids. The germline V and J ends were trimmed by 6 bases and 8 bases, with 11 bases remaining between them. The CDR3 nucleotides are TGCGCCAGCATATCCGGCAGGGAAGCTTTCTTT. Translated, it gives CASISGREAFF.

This chain links TRBV28 with TRBJ1-2, with a possible D match to TRBD1 (6 bases). The germline V gene has CDR1 MDHEN and CDR2 SYDVKM. This CDR3 contains 13 residues. V shed 6 bases and J shed 4 bases, with 12 bases lying between them. The CDR3 reads CASRGTGLYGYTF. CDR3 bases: TGTGCCAGCAGAGGCACAGGGCTCTATGGCTACACCTTC.

V gene TRBV5-5 combines with J gene TRBJ2-2, with D tentatively TRBD2 (5 bases). Germline CDR1 is SGHKS and CDR2 is YYEKEE (reference sequence). The CDR3 runs to 15 residues. Trimming removed 0 bases from V and 8 bases from J, with 14 bases in between. The CDR3 region has the DNA TGTGCCAGCAGCTTGGCCAGTGCGGGCCGGGGGGAGCTGTTTTTT. It translates to CASSLASAGRGELFF.

The chain uses TRBV5-1 and TRBJ1-4; D gene unclear. CDR1 is SGHRS and CDR2 is YFSETQ in the germline V gene. This CDR3 is 13 amino acids long. The germline V and J ends were trimmed by 9 bases and 5 bases, with 14 bases remaining between them. DNA for the CDR3: TGCGCCACCCGCCGGGGTGAGAATGAAAAACTGTTTTTT. Protein: CATRRGENEKLFF.

The chain has TRBV3-1 (or the pseudogene TRBV3-2) and TRBJ2-2; D may be TRBD2 (7 bases). CDR3 size: 15 residues. V lost 6 bases and J lost 3, with 14 bases in between. Germline loops: CDR1 LGHDT, CDR2 YNNKEL (reference sequence). The CDR3 sequence: CASSLSGGYTGELFF. CDR3 sequence (DNA): TGTGCCAGCAGTCTTTCGGGGGGCTACACCGGGGAGCTGTTTTTT.